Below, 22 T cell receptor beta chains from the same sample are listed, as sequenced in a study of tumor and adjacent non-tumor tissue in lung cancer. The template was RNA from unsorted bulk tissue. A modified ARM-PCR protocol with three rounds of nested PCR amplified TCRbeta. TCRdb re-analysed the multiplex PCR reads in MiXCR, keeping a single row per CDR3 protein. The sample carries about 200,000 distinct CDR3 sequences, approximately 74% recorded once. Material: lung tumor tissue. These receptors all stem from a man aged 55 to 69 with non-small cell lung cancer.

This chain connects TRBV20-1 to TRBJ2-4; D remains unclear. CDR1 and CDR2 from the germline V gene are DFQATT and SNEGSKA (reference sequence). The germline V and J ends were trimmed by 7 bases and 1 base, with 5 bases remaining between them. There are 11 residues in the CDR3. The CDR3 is CSVAAKNIQYF. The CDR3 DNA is TGCAGTGTTGCGGCCAAAAACATTCAGTACTTC.

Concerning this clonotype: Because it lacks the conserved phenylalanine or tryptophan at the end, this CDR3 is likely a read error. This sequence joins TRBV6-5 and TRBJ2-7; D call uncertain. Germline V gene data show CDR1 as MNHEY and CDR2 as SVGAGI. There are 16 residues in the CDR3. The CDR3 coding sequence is TGTGCCAGCAGTTACTCGGGTATTGGTCAGAGCTACGAACAGTACATC. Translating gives CASSYSGIGQSYEQYI.

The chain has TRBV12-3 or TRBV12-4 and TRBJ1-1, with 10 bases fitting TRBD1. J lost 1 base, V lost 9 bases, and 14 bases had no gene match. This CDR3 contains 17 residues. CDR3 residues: CASRRFDRGQANTEAFF. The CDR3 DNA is TGTGCCAGTCGCAGATTTGACAGGGGGCAGGCGAACACTGAAGCTTTCTTT.

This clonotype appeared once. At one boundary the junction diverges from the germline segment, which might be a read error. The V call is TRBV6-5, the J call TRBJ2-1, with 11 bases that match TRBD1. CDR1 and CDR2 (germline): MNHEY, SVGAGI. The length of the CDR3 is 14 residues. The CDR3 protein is CVSSRRTGGDEQFF. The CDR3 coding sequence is TGTGTCAGCAGCCGGAGGACAGGGGGCGATGAGCAGTTCTTC.

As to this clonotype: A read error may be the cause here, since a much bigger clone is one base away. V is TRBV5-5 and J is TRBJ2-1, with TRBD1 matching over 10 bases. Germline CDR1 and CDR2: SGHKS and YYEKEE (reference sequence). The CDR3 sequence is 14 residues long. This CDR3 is CANSVTGQGNEQFF. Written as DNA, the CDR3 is TGTGCCAACAGCGTTACGGGACAGGGGAATGAGCAGTTCTTC.

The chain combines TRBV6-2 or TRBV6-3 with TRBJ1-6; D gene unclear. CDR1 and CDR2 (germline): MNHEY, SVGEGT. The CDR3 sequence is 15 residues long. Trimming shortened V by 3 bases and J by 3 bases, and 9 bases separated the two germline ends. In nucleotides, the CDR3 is TGTGCCAGCAGTTATAGGGTTAACTATAATTCACCCCTCCACTTT. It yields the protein CASSYRVNYNSPLHF.

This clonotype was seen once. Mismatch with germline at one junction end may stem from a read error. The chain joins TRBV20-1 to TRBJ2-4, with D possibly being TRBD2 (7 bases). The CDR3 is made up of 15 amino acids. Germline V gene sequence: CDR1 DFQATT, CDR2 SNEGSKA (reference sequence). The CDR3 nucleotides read TGCAGCCCCCATACAGGGAGGGAATCCAAAAACATTCAGTGCTTT. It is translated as CSPHTGRESKNIQCF.

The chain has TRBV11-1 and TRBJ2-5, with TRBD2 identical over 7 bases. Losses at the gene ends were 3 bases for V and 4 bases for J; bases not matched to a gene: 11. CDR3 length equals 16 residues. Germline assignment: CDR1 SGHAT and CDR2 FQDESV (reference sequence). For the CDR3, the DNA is TGTGCCAGCAGCTTTATTGCGGGAGTTATCGGAGAGACCCAGTACTTC. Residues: CASSFIAGVIGETQYF.

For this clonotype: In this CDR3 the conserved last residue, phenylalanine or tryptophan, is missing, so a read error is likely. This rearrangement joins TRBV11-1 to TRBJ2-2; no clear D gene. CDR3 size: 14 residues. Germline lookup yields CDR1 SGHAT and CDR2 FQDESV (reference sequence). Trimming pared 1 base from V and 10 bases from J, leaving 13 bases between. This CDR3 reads CASSLVGAKQELFL. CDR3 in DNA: TGTGCCAGCAGCTTAGTGGGCGCGAAGCAGGAGCTGTTTTTG.

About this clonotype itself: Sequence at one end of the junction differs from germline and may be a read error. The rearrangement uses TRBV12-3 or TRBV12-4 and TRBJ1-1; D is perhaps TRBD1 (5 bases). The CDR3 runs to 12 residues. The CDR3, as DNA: TGTGCTAGAAGGGGCAGTAACACTGAAGCTTTGTTT. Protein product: CARRGSNTEALF.

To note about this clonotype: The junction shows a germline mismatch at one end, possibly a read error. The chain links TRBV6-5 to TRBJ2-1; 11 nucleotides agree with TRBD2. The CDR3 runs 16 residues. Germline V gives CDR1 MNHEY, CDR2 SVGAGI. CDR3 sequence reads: CACRHPTSGRGNELFF. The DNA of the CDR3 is TGTGCCTGCAGGCACCCTACTAGCGGGAGAGGAAATGAGCTGTTCTTC.

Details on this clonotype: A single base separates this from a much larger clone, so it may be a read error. CDR3 residues: CASSLAKGALGEKLFF. For the CDR3, the DNA is TGCGCCAGCAGCTTGGCCAAGGGGGCGTTAGGTGAAAAACTGTTTTTT. This chain joins TRBV5-1 and TRBJ1-4, with 7 bases aligning to TRBD1. The length of the CDR3 is 16 residues. CDR1 SGHRS and CDR2 YFSETQ come from the germline V gene. V lost 0 bases and J lost 7; bases outside the gene matches: 9.

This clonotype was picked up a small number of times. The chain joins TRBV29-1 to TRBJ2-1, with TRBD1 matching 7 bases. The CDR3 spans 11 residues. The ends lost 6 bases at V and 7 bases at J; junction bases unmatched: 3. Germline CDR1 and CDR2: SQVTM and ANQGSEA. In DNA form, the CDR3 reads TGCAGCGTCCCGACAGGGAATGAGCAGTTCTTC. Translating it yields CSVPTGNEQFF.

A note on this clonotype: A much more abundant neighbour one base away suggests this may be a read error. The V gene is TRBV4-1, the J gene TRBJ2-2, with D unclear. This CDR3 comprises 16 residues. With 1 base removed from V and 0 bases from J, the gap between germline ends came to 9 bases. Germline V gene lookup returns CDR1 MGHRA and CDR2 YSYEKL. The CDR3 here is CASSQVSQTNTGELFF. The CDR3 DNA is TGCGCCAGCAGCCAAGTGAGCCAGACGAACACCGGGGAGCTGTTTTTT.

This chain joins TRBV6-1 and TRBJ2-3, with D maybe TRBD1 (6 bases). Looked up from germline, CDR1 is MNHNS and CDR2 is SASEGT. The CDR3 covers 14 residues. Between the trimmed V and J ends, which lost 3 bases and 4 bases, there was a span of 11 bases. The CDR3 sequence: CASSELAGADTQYF. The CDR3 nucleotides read TGTGCCAGCAGTGAGCTGGCAGGGGCAGATACGCAGTATTTT.

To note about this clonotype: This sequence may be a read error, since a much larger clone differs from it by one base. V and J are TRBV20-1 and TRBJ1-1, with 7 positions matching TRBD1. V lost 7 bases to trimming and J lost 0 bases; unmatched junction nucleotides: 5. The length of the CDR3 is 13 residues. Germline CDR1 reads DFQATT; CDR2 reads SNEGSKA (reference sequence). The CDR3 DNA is TGCAGTGTTAGGGGACAGCTGAACACTGAAGCTTTCTTT. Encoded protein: CSVRGQLNTEAFF.

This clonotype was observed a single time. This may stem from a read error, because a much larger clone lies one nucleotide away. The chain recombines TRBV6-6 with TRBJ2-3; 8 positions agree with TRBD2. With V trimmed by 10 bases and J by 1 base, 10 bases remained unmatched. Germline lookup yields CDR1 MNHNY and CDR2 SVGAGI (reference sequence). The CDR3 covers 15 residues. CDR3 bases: TGTGCCATCGTCTTAGCGGGGCCCCGCACAGATACGCAGTATTTT. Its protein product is CAIVLAGPRTDTQYF.

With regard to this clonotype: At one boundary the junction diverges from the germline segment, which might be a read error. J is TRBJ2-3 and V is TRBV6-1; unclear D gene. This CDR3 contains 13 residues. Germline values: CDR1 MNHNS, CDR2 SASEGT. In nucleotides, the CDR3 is TGTGTCAGCAGTGAGCAGGGCACAGATACGCAGTATTTT. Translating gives CVSSEQGTDTQYF.

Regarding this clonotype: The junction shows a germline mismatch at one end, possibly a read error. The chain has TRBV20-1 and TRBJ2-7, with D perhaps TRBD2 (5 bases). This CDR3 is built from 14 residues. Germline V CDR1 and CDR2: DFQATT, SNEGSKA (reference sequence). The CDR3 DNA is TGCAGTACTAGAGATCAGGATAGTAATTACGAGCAGTACTTC. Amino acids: CSTRDQDSNYEQYF.

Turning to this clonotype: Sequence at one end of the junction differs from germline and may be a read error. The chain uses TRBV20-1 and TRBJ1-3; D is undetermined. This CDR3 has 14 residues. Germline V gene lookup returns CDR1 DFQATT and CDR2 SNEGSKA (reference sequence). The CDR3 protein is CSASLVVKGNIIYF. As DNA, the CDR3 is TGCAGTGCTAGTCTGGTGGTGAAGGGAAACATCATATATTTT.

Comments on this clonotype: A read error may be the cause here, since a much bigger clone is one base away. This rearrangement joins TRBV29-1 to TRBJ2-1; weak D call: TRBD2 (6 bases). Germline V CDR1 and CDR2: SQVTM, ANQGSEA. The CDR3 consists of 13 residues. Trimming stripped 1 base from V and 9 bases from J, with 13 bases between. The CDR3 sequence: CSVEAWGVGEQFF. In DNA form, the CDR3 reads TGCAGCGTTGAAGCCTGGGGGGTGGGTGAGCAGTTCTTC.

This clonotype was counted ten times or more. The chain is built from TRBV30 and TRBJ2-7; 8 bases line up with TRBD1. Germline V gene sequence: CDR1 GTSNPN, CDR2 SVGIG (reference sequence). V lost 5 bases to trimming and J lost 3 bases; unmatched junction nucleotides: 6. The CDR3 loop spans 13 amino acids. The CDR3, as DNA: TGTGCCTGGGACAGGGGTGGATACTACGAGCAGTACTTC. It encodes CAWDRGGYYEQYF.